This T cell receptor beta chain was obtained from a study of molecular identifiers for immune sequencing clone quantification. In the study overall: In the replicates, RNA derived from around 20,000 or 100,000 naive CD8 cells was divided into five parts, and four were sequenced. General study points: Identical TCR molecules can share a barcode, and this sharing could underestimate highly expanded clone sizes. Jurkat TCR RNA from one cell was spiked into around 1 million naive cells, and it was reportedly detectable there.

The V end lost 4 bases, the J end lost 0 bases, and 10 bases lay between the germline ends. Germline V gene lookup returns CDR1 LGHNA and CDR2 YSLEER. The CDR3 length is 14 residues. TCRdb reprocessed the PCR reads via MiXCR and lists one record per CDR3 protein. The sample shows 350,000 or so distinct CDR3 sequences, about 20% of them seen only once. Many counts were recorded for this clonotype. Its specificity is not known. The specimen sequenced was naive CD8+ T cells from blood, with Jurkat cell RNA spiked in. Subset reported: FACS-sorted CD8+CD4-CCR7+CD45RA+ naive T cells. This sequence was found in a human donor in good health. Some libraries in this study had Jurkat cell RNA spiked in. The chain has TRBV4-3 and TRBJ2-7, with unresolved D. CDR3 sequence (DNA): TGCGCCAGCAGCCCGGGCCAGAGCTCCTACGAGCAGTACTTC. This encodes CASSPGQSSYEQYF.